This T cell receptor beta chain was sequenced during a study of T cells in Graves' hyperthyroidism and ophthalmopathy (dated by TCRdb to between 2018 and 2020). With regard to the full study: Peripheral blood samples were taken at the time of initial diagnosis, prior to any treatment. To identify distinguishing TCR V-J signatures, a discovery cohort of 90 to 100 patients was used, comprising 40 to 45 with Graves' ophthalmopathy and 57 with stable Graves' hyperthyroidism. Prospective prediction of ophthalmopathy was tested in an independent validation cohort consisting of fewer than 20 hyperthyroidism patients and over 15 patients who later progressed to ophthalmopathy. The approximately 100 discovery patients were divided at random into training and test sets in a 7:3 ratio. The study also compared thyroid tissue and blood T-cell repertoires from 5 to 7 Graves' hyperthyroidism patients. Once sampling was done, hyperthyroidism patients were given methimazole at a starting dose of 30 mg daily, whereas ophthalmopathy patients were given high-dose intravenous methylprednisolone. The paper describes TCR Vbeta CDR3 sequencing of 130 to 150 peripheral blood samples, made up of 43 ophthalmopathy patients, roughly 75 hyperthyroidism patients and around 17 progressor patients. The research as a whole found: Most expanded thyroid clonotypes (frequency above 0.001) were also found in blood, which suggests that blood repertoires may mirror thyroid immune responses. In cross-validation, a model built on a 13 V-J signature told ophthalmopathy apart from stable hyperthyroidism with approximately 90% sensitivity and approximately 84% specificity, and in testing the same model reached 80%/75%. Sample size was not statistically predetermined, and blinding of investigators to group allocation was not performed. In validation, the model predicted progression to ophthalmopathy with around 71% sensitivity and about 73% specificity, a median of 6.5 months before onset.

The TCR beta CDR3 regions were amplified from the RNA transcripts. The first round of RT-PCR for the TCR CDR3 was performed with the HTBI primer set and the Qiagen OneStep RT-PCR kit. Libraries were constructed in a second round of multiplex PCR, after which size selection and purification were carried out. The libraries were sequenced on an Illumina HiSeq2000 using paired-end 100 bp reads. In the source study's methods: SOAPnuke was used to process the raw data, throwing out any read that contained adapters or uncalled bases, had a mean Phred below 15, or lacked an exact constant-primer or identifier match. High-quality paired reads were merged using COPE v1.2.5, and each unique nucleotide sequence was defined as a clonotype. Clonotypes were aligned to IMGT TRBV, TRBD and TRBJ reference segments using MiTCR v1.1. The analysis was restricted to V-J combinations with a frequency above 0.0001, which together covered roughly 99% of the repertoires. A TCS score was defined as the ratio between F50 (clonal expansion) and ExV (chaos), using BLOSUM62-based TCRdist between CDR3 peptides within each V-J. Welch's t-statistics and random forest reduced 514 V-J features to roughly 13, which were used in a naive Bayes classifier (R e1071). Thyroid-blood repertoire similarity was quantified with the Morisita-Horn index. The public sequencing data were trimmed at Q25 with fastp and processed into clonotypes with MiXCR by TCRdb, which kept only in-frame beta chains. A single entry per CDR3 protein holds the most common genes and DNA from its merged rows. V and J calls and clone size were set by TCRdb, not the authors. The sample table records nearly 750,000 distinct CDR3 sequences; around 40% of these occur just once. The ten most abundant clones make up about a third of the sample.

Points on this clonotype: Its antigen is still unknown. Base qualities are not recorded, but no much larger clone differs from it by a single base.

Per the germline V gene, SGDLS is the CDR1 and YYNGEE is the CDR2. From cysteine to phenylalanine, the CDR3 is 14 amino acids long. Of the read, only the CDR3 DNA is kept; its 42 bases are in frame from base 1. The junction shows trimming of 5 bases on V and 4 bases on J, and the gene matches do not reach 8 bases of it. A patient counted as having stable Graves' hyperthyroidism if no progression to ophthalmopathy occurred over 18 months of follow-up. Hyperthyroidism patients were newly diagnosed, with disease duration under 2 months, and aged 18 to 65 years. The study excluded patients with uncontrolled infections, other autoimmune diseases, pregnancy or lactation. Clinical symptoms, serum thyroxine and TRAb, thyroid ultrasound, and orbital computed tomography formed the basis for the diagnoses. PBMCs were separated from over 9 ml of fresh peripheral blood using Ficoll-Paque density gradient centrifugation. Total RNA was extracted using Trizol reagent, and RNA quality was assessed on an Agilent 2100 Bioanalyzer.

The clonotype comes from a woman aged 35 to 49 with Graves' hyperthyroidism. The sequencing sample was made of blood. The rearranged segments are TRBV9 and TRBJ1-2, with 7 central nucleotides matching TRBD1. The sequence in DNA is TGTGCCAGCAGTCCCGGGACAGAAGGCTATGGCTACACCTTC. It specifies CASSPGTEGYGYTF.